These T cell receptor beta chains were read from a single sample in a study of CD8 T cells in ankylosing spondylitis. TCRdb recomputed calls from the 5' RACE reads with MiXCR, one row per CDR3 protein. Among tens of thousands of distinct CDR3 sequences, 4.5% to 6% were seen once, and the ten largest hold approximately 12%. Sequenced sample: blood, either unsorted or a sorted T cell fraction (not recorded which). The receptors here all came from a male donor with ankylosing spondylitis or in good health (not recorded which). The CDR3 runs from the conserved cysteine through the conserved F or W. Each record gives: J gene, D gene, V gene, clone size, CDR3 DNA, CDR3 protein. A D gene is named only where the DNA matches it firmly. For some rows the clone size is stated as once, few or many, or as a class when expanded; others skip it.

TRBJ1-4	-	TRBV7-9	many	TGTGCCAGCAGCCCGAGCCGCCAGGGACTAGGAGAAAAACTGTTTTTT	CASSPSRQGLGEKLFF
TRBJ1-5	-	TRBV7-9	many	TGTGCCAGCAGCTCCGATGACAGAATCAATCAGCCCCAGCATTTT	CASSSDDRINQPQHF
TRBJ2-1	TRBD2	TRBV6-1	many	TGTGCCAGCAGTACCTCCTTGACTAGCGGGAAGAGAAATGAGCAGTTCTTC	CASSTSLTSGKRNEQFF
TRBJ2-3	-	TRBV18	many	TGTGCCAGCTCAACCTCCCTCACAGATACGCAGTATTTT	CASSTSLTDTQYF
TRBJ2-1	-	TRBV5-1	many	TGCGCCAGCAGCTTGGGCGGGACATCAAGCTCCTACAATGAGCAGTTCTTC	CASSLGGTSSSYNEQFF
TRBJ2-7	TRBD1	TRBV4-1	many	TGCGCCAGCAGCCAAAGCCTGACAGGGGCCTACGAGCAGTACTTC	CASSQSLTGAYEQYF
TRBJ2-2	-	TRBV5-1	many	TGCGCCAGCAGCTCACCAGGGACCTACACCGGGGAGCTGTTTTTT	CASSSPGTYTGELFF
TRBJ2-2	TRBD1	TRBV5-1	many	TGCGCCAGCAGCGCACTGACAGGGCCCGGGGAGCTGTTTTTT	CASSALTGPGELFF
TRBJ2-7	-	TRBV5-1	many	TGCGCCAGCAGCTTGGAAGGGACTGACGATTACGAGCAGTACTTC	CASSLEGTDDYEQYF
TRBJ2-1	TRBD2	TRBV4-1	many	TGCGCCAGCAGCCAAGTTCGGCTAGCGGGAGACAATGAGCAGTTCTTC	CASSQVRLAGDNEQFF
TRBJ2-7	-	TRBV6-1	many	TGTGCCAGCGGAAACAGGGTCGGCGAGCAGTACTTC	CASGNRVGEQYF
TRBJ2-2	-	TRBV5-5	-	TGTGCCAGCAGCCCTGAGCTTCCCGGGGAGCTGTTTTTT	CASSPELPGELFF
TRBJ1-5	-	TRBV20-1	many	TGCAGTGCTAACGGGGATCGGAATCAGCCCCAGCATTTT	CSANGDRNQPQHF
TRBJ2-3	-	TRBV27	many	TGTGCCAGCAGTTTCGGCAGGGTGGCAGATACGCAGTATTTT	CASSFGRVADTQYF
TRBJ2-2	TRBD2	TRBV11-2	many	TGTGCCAGCAGCTTAGATCGGCTAGCGGGGGCTAACACCGGGGAGCTGTTTTTT	CASSLDRLAGANTGELFF
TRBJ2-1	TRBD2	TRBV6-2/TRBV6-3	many	TGTGCCAGCAGTGGACTAGCGGGGGACGGTGAGCAGTTCTTC	CASSGLAGDGEQFF